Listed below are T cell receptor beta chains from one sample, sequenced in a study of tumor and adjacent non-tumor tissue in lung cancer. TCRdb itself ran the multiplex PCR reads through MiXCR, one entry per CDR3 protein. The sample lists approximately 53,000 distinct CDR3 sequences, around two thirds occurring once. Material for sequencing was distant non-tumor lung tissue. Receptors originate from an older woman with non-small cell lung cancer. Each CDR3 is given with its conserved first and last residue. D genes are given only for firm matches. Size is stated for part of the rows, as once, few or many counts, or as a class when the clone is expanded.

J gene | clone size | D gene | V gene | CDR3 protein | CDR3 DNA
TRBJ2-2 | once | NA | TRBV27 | CVSKRGGGNTGELFF | TGTGTCAGCAAAAGGGGAGGGGGGAACACCGGGGAGCTGTTTTTT
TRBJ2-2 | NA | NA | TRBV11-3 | CVSSPGTWVTGELFF | TGTGTCAGCAGCCCCGGGACATGGGTTACCGGGGAGCTGTTTTTT
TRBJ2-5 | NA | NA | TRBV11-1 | CASTRRQVERIDTQYF | TGTGCCAGCACCCGACGACAAGTCGAGAGGATAGATACCCAGTACTTC
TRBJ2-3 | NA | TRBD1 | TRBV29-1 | CSVERGQASTDLQYF | TGCAGCGTTGAAAGGGGACAGGCTAGCACAGATCTGCAATATTTT
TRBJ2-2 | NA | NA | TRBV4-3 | CASSPSSCGANTGELFF | TGCGCCAGCAGCCCCTCTTCATGCGGGGCGAACACCGGGGAGCTATTTTTT
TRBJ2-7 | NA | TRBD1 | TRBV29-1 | CRVDPPGQGPNSYEQYF | TGCAGAGTTGACCCGCCGGGACAGGGGCCGAACTCCTACGAGCAGTACTTC
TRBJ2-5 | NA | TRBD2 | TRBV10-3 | CAIEAGLAGETQYF | TGTGCCATCGAAGCGGGACTAGCGGGAGAGACCCAGTACTTC
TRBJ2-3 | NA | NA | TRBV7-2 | CTSSPLTDTQYF | TGTACCAGCAGCCCCCTCACAGATACGCAGTATTTT
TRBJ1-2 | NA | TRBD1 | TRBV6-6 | CATSPYVPTGTDGYTF | TGCGCCACCAGTCCCTACGTCCCGACAGGGACTGATGGCTACACCTTC
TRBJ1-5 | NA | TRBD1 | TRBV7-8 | CASSYSAGGNQPQQF | TGTGCCAGCAGCTACTCGGCAGGGGGCAATCAGCCCCAGCAGTTT
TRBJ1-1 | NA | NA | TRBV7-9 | CASSLGGEGAFF | TGTGCCAGCAGCTTGGGGGGGGAGGGAGCTTTCTTT
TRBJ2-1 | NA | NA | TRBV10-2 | CASRRGGGGSNYNERFF | TGCGCCAGCAGGAGGGGTGGGGGCGGAAGTAACTACAATGAGCGGTTCTTC
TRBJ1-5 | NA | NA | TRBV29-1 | CGFRDGNQPQHF | TGCGGCTTCCGGGACGGCAATCAACCCCAGCATTTT
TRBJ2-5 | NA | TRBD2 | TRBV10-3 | CAVGPGLAGEIQYF | TGTGCCGTCGGACCGGGACTAGCGGGAGAGATCCAGTACTTC
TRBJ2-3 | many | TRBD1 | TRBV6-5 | CASSPSDRALTDTQYF | TGTGCCAGCAGTCCCTCGGACAGGGCCCTCACAGATACGCAGTATTTT
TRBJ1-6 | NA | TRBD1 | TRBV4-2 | CVSSPQGQLNSPVHF | TGTGTCAGCAGCCCCCAGGGACAGCTTAATTCACCCGTCCACTTT
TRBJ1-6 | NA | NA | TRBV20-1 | CNASGTDNSPLHF | TGCAATGCTAGTGGGACGGACAATTCACCCCTCCACTTT
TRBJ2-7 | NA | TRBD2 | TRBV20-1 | CSARDERGGPTQYF | TGCAGTGCTAGAGATGAGCGGGGGGGCCCTACGCAGTACTTC
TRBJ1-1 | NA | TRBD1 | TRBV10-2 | CASRDRQLTVAFF | TGCGCCAGCAGGGACAGGCAACTCACTGTAGCTTTCTTT
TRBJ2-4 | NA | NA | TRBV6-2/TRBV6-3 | CASTYDVQNIQYF | TGTGCCAGCACCTACGATGTTCAAAACATTCAGTACTTC
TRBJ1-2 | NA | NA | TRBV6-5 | CTSSQSAPLGYGYTF | TGTACCAGCAGCCAATCAGCTCCCCTTGGCTATGGCTACACCTTC
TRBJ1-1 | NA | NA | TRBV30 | CAWSVGVGRATEAFF | TGTGCCTGGAGTGTCGGGGTAGGGAGAGCCACTGAAGCTTTCTTT
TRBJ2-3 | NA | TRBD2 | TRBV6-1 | CASRSGGGNTQYF | TGTGCCAGCAGGAGCGGCGGGGGTAATACGCAGTATTTT
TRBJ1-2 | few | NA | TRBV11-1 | CAGSGSGPMANTF | TGTGCCGGCAGCGGAAGCGGGCCTATGGCTAACACCTTC
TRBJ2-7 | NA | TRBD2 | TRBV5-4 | CVSSLTSGWSYEQYF | TGTGTCAGCAGCTTGACTAGCGGGTGGTCATACGAGCAGTACTTC
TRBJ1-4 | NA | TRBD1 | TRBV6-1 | CASTLTATGDEKLFF | TGTGCCAGCACGCTAACCGCGACAGGGGACGAAAAACTGTTTTTT
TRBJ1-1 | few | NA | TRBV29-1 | CGVDGKAGNTEAFF | TGCGGCGTTGATGGGAAAGCAGGGAACACTGAAGCTTTCTTT
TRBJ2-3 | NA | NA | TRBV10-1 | CANSEEELAAVTQYF | TGCGCCAACAGTGAAGAGGAACTAGCCGCGGTTACGCAGTATTTT
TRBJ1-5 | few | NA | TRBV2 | CASSGTGDQPQHF | TGTGCCAGCAGTGGAACAGGAGATCAGCCCCAGCATTTT
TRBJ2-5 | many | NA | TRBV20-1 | CSTSGGRQETQYF | TGCAGTACCTCGGGCGGGCGCCAAGAGACCCAGTACTTC
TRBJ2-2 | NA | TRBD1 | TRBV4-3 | CTSRPDRQGAWIRAGELFF | TGCACCAGCAGACCAGACCGACAGGGGGCCTGGATTAGGGCGGGGGAGCTGTTTTTT
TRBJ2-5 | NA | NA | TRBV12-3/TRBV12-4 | CANSFSPSGSKETQYF | TGTGCCAACAGTTTCTCGCCAAGTGGCTCGAAAGAGACCCAATACTTC
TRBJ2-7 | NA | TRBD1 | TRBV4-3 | CASSPDWPGQGYEQYF | TGCGCCAGCAGCCCAGATTGGCCAGGACAGGGTTACGAGCAGTACTTC
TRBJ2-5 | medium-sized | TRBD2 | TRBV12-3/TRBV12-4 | CASSFFLAGVETQYF | TGTGCCAGCAGTTTCTTCCTAGCGGGAGTGGAGACCCAGTACTTC
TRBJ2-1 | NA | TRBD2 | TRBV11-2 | CASSLRAVAGDLGYNEQLF | TGTGCCAGCAGCTTGAGGGCGGTAGCGGGGGACCTAGGGTACAATGAGCAGTTATTC
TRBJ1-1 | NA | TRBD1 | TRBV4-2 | CASSRTGSTEVIF | TGTGCCAGCAGCCGGACAGGTTCCACTGAAGTTATCTTT
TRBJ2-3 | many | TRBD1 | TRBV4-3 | CASSQTPGQGSDTQYF | TGCGCCAGCAGCCAAACCCCGGGACAGGGTTCGGATACGCAGTATTTT
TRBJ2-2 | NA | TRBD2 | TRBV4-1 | CASSRYTSSGSGLGELFF | TGCGCCAGCAGCCGGTACACCTCTAGCGGGAGTGGTCTCGGGGAGCTGTTTTTT
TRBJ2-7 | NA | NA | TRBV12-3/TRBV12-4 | CTSSSLNPTTFTGGEQYF | TGTACCAGCAGTTCGCTCAATCCCACCACTTTTACAGGAGGTGAGCAGTACTTC
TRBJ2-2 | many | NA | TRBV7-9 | CASSFTQGRGELFF | TGTGCCAGCAGCTTCACCCAGGGCCGTGGGGAGCTGTTTTTT
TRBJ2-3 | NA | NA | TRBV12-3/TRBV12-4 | CASSTTSGGPTETQYF | TGTGCGAGCAGTACGACTAGTGGGGGGCCTACGGAAACGCAGTATTTT
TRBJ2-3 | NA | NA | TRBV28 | CVTKGVGPDTQYF | TGTGTTACCAAAGGTGTCGGGCCAGATACGCAGTATTTT
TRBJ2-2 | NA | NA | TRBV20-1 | CCARSNTWELFF | TGCTGTGCTAGATCGAACACCTGGGAGCTGTTTTTT
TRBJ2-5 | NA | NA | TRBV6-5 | CARSRTEDQKTQYF | TGTGCCCGCAGTCGGACAGAGGATCAAAAGACCCAGTACTTC
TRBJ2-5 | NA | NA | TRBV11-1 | CTSSQEPGTQYF | TGTACCAGCAGCCAAGAACCAGGGACCCAGTACTTC
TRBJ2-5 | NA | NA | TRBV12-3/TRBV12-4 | CTSTLSAGRGETQYF | TGTACCAGCACTTTATCGGCAGGAAGGGGGGAGACCCAGTACTTC